Listed below are T cell receptor beta chains from one sample, sequenced in a study of CD8 T cells in Susac syndrome. TCRdb re-called the immunoSEQ multiplex PCR reads with MiXCR, one entry per CDR3 protein. The table shows approximately 230,000 distinct CDR3 sequences, with approximately 92% occurring only once. The sample was CD4+ T cells from PBMCs. The receptors originated from a human donor with multiple sclerosis. Both conserved end residues are part of each CDR3. A D gene is named only where the DNA matches it firmly. Clone size appears in some rows only: once, few, many, or a class for an expanded clone.

-,TRBJ1-1,-,TRBV2,CASSNSREAFF,TGTGCCAGCAGTAACTCCAGAGAAGCTTTCTTT
-,TRBJ2-7,once,TRBV12-3/TRBV12-4,CASRNAYEQYF,TGTGCCAGCAGGAACGCCTACGAGCAGTACTTC
-,TRBJ2-7,-,TRBV2,CASSVRAVSYEQYF,TGTGCCAGCAGTGTACGGGCGGTCTCCTACGAGCAGTACTTC
-,TRBJ1-1,-,TRBV7-9,CASSRTPTGNTEAFF,TGTGCCAGCAGCCGGACACCCACAGGAAACACTGAAGCTTTCTTT
-,TRBJ2-5,-,TRBV9,CASSVGVERETQYF,TGTGCCAGCAGCGTAGGAGTAGAGAGAGAGACCCAGTACTTC
TRBD1,TRBJ2-2,-,TRBV19,CASFHPGQATGELFF,TGTGCCAGCTTTCATCCGGGACAGGCCACCGGGGAGCTGTTTTTT
-,TRBJ1-5,-,TRBV15,CATSRDEGTSNQPQHF,TGTGCCACCAGCAGAGATGAGGGGACTAGCAATCAGCCCCAGCATTTT
-,TRBJ1-6,-,TRBV9,CASSVLGGTSPLHF,TGTGCCAGCAGCGTATTGGGGGGCACTTCACCCCTCCACTTT
-,TRBJ2-5,-,TRBV7-3,CASSDGHPGTQYF,TGTGCCAGCAGCGACGGGCACCCGGGGACCCAGTACTTC
TRBD1,TRBJ2-1,-,TRBV20-1,CSASPGTGYYNEQFF,TGCAGTGCTAGTCCCGGGACAGGGTACTACAATGAGCAGTTCTTC
-,TRBJ1-5,-,TRBV5-1,CASSLAAGHNQPQHF,TGCGCCAGCAGCTTGGCGGCGGGCCACAATCAGCCCCAGCATTTT
-,TRBJ1-1,-,TRBV9,CASSVGMGYTEAFF,TGTGCCAGCAGCGTAGGAATGGGGTACACTGAAGCTTTCTTT
-,TRBJ1-2,-,TRBV4-1,CASSQDRWQGYTF,TGCGCCAGCAGCCAAGATCGGTGGCAGGGCTACACCTTC
-,TRBJ1-4,-,TRBV15,CATSRTYEATNEKLFF,TGTGCCACCAGCAGGACGTACGAGGCAACTAATGAAAAACTGTTTTTT
-,TRBJ1-6,-,TRBV9,CASSVDPQGTSPLHF,TGTGCCAGCAGCGTTGACCCGCAGGGTACTTCACCCCTCCACTTT
-,TRBJ1-2,-,TRBV28,CASRPGADYGYTF,TGTGCCAGCAGACCTGGGGCCGACTATGGCTACACCTTC
-,TRBJ2-3,-,TRBV6-6,CACSRGTGSTDTQYF,TGTGCCTGCTCTAGGGGGACCGGGAGCACAGATACGCAGTATTTT
-,TRBJ2-7,-,TRBV7-2,CASSRTTVSSYEQYF,TGTGCCAGCAGCCGCACAACGGTGAGCTCCTACGAGCAGTACTTC
TRBD1,TRBJ1-2,-,TRBV20-1,CSAPRDRPNYGYTF,TGCAGTGCTCCCAGGGACAGACCTAACTATGGCTACACCTTC
-,TRBJ1-4,-,TRBV9,CASSVGQGWEKLFF,TGTGCCAGCAGCGTAGGGCAGGGCTGGGAAAAACTGTTTTTT
TRBD1,TRBJ1-5,-,TRBV6-5,CASSYGQGDQPQHF,TGTGCCAGCAGTTACGGACAGGGGGATCAGCCCCAGCATTTT
-,TRBJ1-3,-,TRBV7-9,CASSLRRTASGNTIYF,TGTGCCAGCAGCTTACGTAGGACAGCCTCTGGAAACACCATATATTTT
-,TRBJ1-5,-,TRBV3-1,CASSQDQAGFGGNQPQHF,TGTGCCAGCAGCCAAGATCAGGCAGGGTTTGGGGGCAATCAGCCCCAGCATTTT
TRBD2,TRBJ2-1,-,TRBV19,CASSMEAGGFVDEQFF,TGTGCCAGTAGTATGGAGGCGGGAGGGTTTGTAGATGAGCAGTTCTTC
-,TRBJ2-5,once,TRBV7-7,CASSLGDRSGTQYF,TGTGCTAGCAGCTTAGGGGACCGCTCGGGGACCCAGTACTTC
TRBD1,TRBJ1-5,-,TRBV29-1,CSVNTGDDQPQHF,TGCAGCGTAAACACAGGGGACGATCAGCCCCAGCATTTT
-,TRBJ2-5,-,TRBV15,CATSRDFDSQETQYF,TGTGCCACCAGCAGAGATTTCGACAGCCAAGAGACCCAGTACTTC
-,TRBJ2-2,-,TRBV24-1,CATSDFGGLELFF,TGTGCCACCAGTGATTTCGGGGGCTTGGAGCTGTTTTTT
-,TRBJ2-7,-,TRBV6-6,CASNSGIGLWSYEQYF,TGTGCCAGCAATTCGGGTATCGGACTGTGGTCCTACGAGCAGTACTTC
-,TRBJ2-1,-,TRBV14,CASSQGSGYRSSYNEQFF,TGTGCCAGCAGCCAAGGGTCCGGGTATCGAAGCTCCTACAATGAGCAGTTCTTC
-,TRBJ1-2,-,TRBV7-9,CASSPGRPLGYTF,TGTGCCAGCAGCCCAGGGCGGCCCCTCGGCTACACCTTC
TRBD1,TRBJ2-1,-,TRBV19,CASSLPGQGKDEQFF,TGTGCCAGTAGTTTACCGGGACAGGGGAAGGATGAGCAGTTCTTC
-,TRBJ1-5,-,TRBV7-2,CASSSQGPEPQHF,TGTGCCAGCAGTTCTCAGGGTCCTGAGCCCCAGCATTTT